These 24 T cell receptor beta chains were sequenced from one sample in a study of CD8+CD57+ T cells in acquired aplastic anemia. TCR beta VDJ and CDR3 profiles were obtained from a genomic DNA template. TCRdb re-called the reads through MiXCR, storing one row per CDR3 protein. The table lists 95,000 to 150,000 distinct CDR3 sequences, over 30% of them singletons. Patients who underwent sequencing had shown CD8+CD57+ cell expansion by flow cytometry. The sequencing sample was made of sorted CD4+, CD8+, or CD8+CD57+ T cells (not recorded which) from PBMCs. Every receptor here comes from a human donor with aplastic anemia.

This clonotype was picked up a small number of times. The V gene is TRBV2, the J gene TRBJ2-3, with D perhaps being TRBD1 or TRBD2 (5 bases each). The CDR3 extends over 12 amino acids. Germline loops: CDR1 SNHLY, CDR2 FYNNEI. Deletions cut 10 bases from V and 6 bases from J, with 14 bases between. CDR3 residues: CATALAGDTQYF. CDR3 DNA: TGTGCCACCGCCCTAGCAGGGGATACGCAGTATTTT.

This clonotype was recorded at least ten times. The rearrangement uses TRBV5-6 and TRBJ2-5, with 7 bases aligning to TRBD2. Trimming cost V 4 bases and J 0 bases; bases outside gene matches: 3. The germline gives CDR1 SGHDT, CDR2 YYEEEE. The CDR3 is 14 amino acids. For the CDR3, the DNA is TGTGCCAGCAGCGTGGGACTAAACCAAGAGACCCAGTACTTC. As protein: CASSVGLNQETQYF.

This chain connects TRBV28 to TRBJ1-6; 10 nucleotides line up with TRBD1. This CDR3 spans 14 amino acids. Germline trimming cut 4 bases from V and 9 bases from J; bases unmatched to any gene: 3. CDR1 is MDHEN, CDR2 SYDVKM, per germline. The CDR3, as DNA: TGTGCCAGCAGTTGGGGACAGGGGATTTCACCCCTCCACTTT. Protein: CASSWGQGISPLHF.

This clonotype was observed at least ten times. The V gene is TRBV7-2, the J gene TRBJ1-6, with D perhaps TRBD1 (5 bases). Trimming pared 2 bases from V and 6 bases from J, leaving 11 bases between. This CDR3 is 15 amino acids long. The germline V gene has CDR1 SGHTA and CDR2 FQGNSA. CDR3 amino acids: CASSLTPGLNSPLHF. The DNA of the CDR3 is TGTGCCAGCAGCTTAACACCGGGGCTTAATTCACCCCTCCACTTT.

This clonotype was recorded many times. This chain uses TRBV2 with TRBJ1-1; D gene uncertain. In germline, CDR1 is SNHLY, CDR2 FYNNEI. The ends were cut back, 11 bases at V and 3 bases at J, with 13 bases in the middle. The CDR3 runs to 12 residues. The CDR3 here is CAGSVRDTEAFF. The CDR3 nucleotides are TGTGCCGGGTCCGTAAGGGACACTGAAGCTTTCTTT.

In regard to this clonotype: The junction departs from the called germline gene at one end, perhaps through a read error. The V call is TRBV2, the J call TRBJ2-1; 10 bases align to TRBD2. Germline assignment: CDR1 SNHLY and CDR2 FYNNEI. The CDR3 is 15 residues long. As DNA, the CDR3 is TGTGCCAGCAGTCAAGCGGGAGGGGCCGTCGGTGAGCAGTTCTTC. Translated, it gives CASSQAGGAVGEQFF.

The sample holds one count of this clonotype. This chain joins TRBV19 and TRBJ1-1, with 10 bases lining up with TRBD1. Germline V lookup: CDR1 LNHDA, CDR2 SQIVND (reference sequence). V lost 6 bases and J lost 4; bases outside the gene matches: 5. This CDR3 region has 14 residues. The CDR3 here is CASRKTGGGTEAFF. CDR3 coding DNA: TGTGCCAGTAGGAAGACAGGGGGCGGCACTGAAGCTTTCTTT.

This clonotype was observed at least ten times. The CDR3 is CATSRSIDGYTF. For the CDR3, the DNA is TGTGCCACCAGCCGATCCATTGATGGCTACACCTTC. This chain uses TRBV24-1 with TRBJ1-2; D unclear. Trimming shortened V by 7 bases and J by 6 bases, and 11 bases separated the two germline ends. Germline assignment: CDR1 KGHDR and CDR2 SFDVKD. The CDR3 has 12 residues.

The chain combines TRBV2 with TRBJ2-1; tentatively, D is TRBD2 (7 bases). Near its end, the DNA agrees better with TRBJ2-7, so the J call may be wrong. Germline V gene lookup returns CDR1 SNHLY and CDR2 FYNNEI. The length of the CDR3 is 14 residues. Here the CDR3 reads CASSAGGNYNEQYV. The CDR3 nucleotides read TGTGCCAGCAGTGCGGGGGGCAACTACAATGAGCAGTACGTC.

With respect to this clonotype: This may come from a read error, since a much larger clone is one base off. This sequence joins TRBV11-2 and TRBJ1-5; the D gene is possibly TRBD1 (5 bases). Germline V gives CDR1 SGHAT, CDR2 FQNNGV. The CDR3 runs to 13 residues. For the CDR3, the DNA is TGTGCCAGCAGCTTAGGAGACAGCCAGCCCCGGCATTTT. This translates into CASSLGDSQPRHF. Using reference TRBV11-2 and TRBJ1-5 for the parts outside the CDR3, the full variable domain is EAGVAQSPRYKIIEKRQSVAFWCNPISGHATLYWYQQILGQGPKLLIQFQNNGVVDDSQLPKDRFSAERLKGVDSTLKIQPAKLEDSAVYLCASSLGDSQPRHFGDGTRLSIL.

This clonotype was observed once. This may stem from a read error, because a much larger clone lies one nucleotide away. The chain is built from TRBV6-5 and TRBJ1-1; no clear D gene. The length of the CDR3 is 14 residues. Germline lookup yields CDR1 MNHEY and CDR2 SVGAGI. DNA for the CDR3: TGTGCCGGCAGTCTACTCGGATCGAACACTGAAGCTTTCTTT. Translation gives CAGSLLGSNTEAFF.

The V call is TRBV9, the J call TRBJ2-1; 11 nucleotides agree with TRBD2. Trimming took 4 bases from V and 4 from J; bases not matched to a gene: 10. This CDR3 is built from 17 residues. Germline V gene lookup returns CDR1 SGDLS and CDR2 YYNGEE. The CDR3 nucleotides read TGTGCCAGCAGCCCTTTACTAGCGGGGGCCCTTTACAATGAGCAGTTCTTC. It is translated as CASSPLLAGALYNEQFF.

The chain carries TRBV10-3 and TRBJ2-7, with D possibly being TRBD1 or TRBD2 (5 bases each). The CDR3 is 11 residues long. Per germline, CDR1 ENHRY and CDR2 SYGVKD. CDR3 bases: TGTGCCATCAGTGCAGCCGGTGGGACCTTGGTC. This encodes CAISAAGGTLV.

This clonotype was observed many times. The chain links TRBV20-1 to TRBJ1-1; D ambiguous. V shed 0 bases and J shed 0 bases, with 8 bases lying between them. The CDR3 spans 14 residues. From germline, CDR1 is DFQATT and CDR2 SNEGSKA (reference sequence). Here the CDR3 reads CSARELRMNTEAFF. In DNA form, the CDR3 reads TGCAGTGCTAGAGAGTTAAGGATGAACACTGAAGCTTTCTTT.

The genes are TRBV19 and TRBJ2-5; D perhaps matches TRBD2 (6 bases). The CDR3 extends over 15 amino acids. CDR1 is LNHDA, CDR2 SQIVND, per germline (reference sequence). The V end was cut by 9 bases, the J end by 4 bases, with 21 bases between. In nucleotides, the CDR3 is TGTGCCAGCAGCCAAGATTTCGGGGGTTCAGAGACCCAGTACTTC. Protein product: CASSQDFGGSETQYF.

The chain uses TRBV7-6 and TRBJ2-3; D unresolved. The V and J ends lost 5 bases and 1 base respectively, with 13 bases between them. The V gene's germline CDR1 is SGHVS and CDR2 FNYEAQ. This CDR3 spans 15 amino acids. The CDR3: CASSPRPSGTDTQYF. The CDR3, as DNA: TGTGCCAGCAGCCCGCGACCATCGGGCACAGATACGCAGTATTTT.

The chain links TRBV9 to TRBJ2-1, with TRBD2 as a possible D gene (6 bases). Trimming took 0 bases from V and 7 from J, leaving 8 bases between them. The CDR3 runs 13 residues. Per germline, CDR1 SGDLS and CDR2 YYNGEE. This CDR3 reads CASSVGRGNEQFF. The CDR3 DNA is TGTGCCAGCAGCGTAGGTCGGGGGAATGAGCAGTTCTTC.

This clonotype was counted ten times or more. The chain employs TRBV28 and TRBJ1-1; D ambiguous. Trimming removed 5 bases from V and 1 base from J, with 8 bases in between. Germline CDR1 MDHEN, CDR2 SYDVKM. This CDR3 is 13 amino acids long. The chain's CDR3 is CASSGLGNTEAFF. CDR3 DNA: TGTGCCAGCAGTGGACTGGGGAACACTGAAGCTTTCTTT.

The CDR3 loop is CASTVAEDEQFF. The CDR3, as DNA: TGTGCCAGCACGGTAGCCGAGGATGAGCAGTTCTTC. The V and J genes are TRBV2 and TRBJ2-1; D remains unclear. The CDR3 runs to 12 residues. V lost 7 bases and J 8 bases, leaving 12 bases between the germline ends. The germline V gene has CDR1 SNHLY and CDR2 FYNNEI.

This clonotype has a count of ten or more. The V gene is TRBV7-2, the J gene TRBJ2-1, with 10 bases matching TRBD2. The CDR3 runs 15 residues. V was clipped by 5 bases and J by 9 bases; unmatched bases: 10. Germline V gene data show CDR1 as SGHTA and CDR2 as FQGNSA. The DNA for the CDR3 is TGTGCCAGCAGCGCGCAGCGGGGGGGGGCTGGTGAGCAGTTCTTC. Protein sequence: CASSAQRGGAGEQFF.

The chain carries TRBV20-1 and TRBJ2-7; D is unclear. Trimming took off 1 base at V and 2 bases at J, with 9 bases between the two ends. The germline gives CDR1 DFQATT, CDR2 SNEGSKA (reference sequence). This CDR3 contains 13 residues. CDR3 nucleotide sequence: TGCAGTGCTAGAGTCTACGGAACCTACGAGCAGTACTTC. This codes for CSARVYGTYEQYF.

The genes are TRBV15 and TRBJ2-1; D is possibly TRBD1 (7 bases). Trimming took 3 bases from V and 3 from J, leaving 12 bases between them. CDR3 length: 15 amino acids. The germline CDR1 and CDR2 sequences are LNHNV and YYDKDF (reference sequence). CDR3 sequence reads: CATSRQGGGYNEQFF. DNA for the CDR3: TGTGCCACCAGCAGGCAGGGGGGCGGCTACAATGAGCAGTTCTTC. Based on the CDR3 plus reference TRBV15 and TRBJ2-1, the full variable domain is DAMVIQNPRYQVTQFGKPVTLSCSQTLNHNVMYWYQQKSSQAPKLLFHYYDKDFNNEADTPDNFQSRRPNTSFCFLDIRSPGLGDTAMYLCATSRQGGGYNEQFFGPGTRLTVL.

This clonotype was recorded many times. The chain couples TRBV20-1 to TRBJ1-2, with a possible D match to TRBD1 (5 bases). There are 11 residues in the CDR3. The germline V gene has CDR1 DFQATT and CDR2 SNEGSKA (reference sequence). The CDR3 here is CTQGGLSGYTF. DNA of the CDR3: TGCACTCAGGGAGGGCTAAGTGGCTACACCTTC.

The sample holds many counts of this clonotype. This chain uses TRBV6-1 with TRBJ2-5, with 7 bases fitting TRBD1. Germline V gives CDR1 MNHNS, CDR2 SASEGT. The CDR3 extends over 14 amino acids. After removal of 7 bases from V and 4 bases from J, the junction contained 9 bases not matched to a gene. The chain's CDR3 is CASMYQTGTETQYF. The CDR3 DNA reads TGTGCCAGCATGTACCAGACAGGGACAGAGACCCAGTACTTC.